One and the same sample provided the 19 T cell receptor beta chains below, sequenced in a study of regulatory T cells in long-lasting Graves disease. Time point meaning: newly diagnosed GD, antithyroid drugs for less than 3 months. There was RNA extracted from PBMCs, and the TCR library was made from it. HTBI primers from iRepertoire and Arm-PCR of CDR3 regions yielded the TCR beta libraries. TCRdb independently ran MiXCR on the multiplex PCR reads; one entry per CDR3 protein. The table lists 240,000 or so distinct CDR3 sequences, 20% of them singletons. The source was peripheral blood mononuclear cells (PBMCs), collected at new diagnosis, from a patient treated with antithyroid drugs. Receptors were obtained from a female donor with Graves disease.

This clonotype was detected ten times or more. The chain's CDR3 is CASRGGGSTDTQYF. The CDR3 DNA reads as TGTGCCAGCCGCGGAGGGGGGAGTACAGATACGCAGTATTTT. The chain couples TRBV5-4 to TRBJ2-3; either TRBD1 or TRBD2 may supply D (6 bases each). V shed 7 bases and J shed 3 bases, with 15 bases lying between them. Germline CDR1 reads SGHNT; CDR2 reads YYREEE (reference sequence). The CDR3 totals 14 residues.

This clonotype was seen repeatedly, ten times or more. This sequence joins TRBV12-3 or TRBV12-4 and TRBJ2-2, with TRBD2 identical over 10 bases. Trimming took 1 base from V and 0 from J; bases not matched to a gene: 14. This CDR3 comprises 21 residues. The CDR3 region has the DNA TGTGCCAGCAGTTTAGGGGTGCGACTAGCGGGTTCCCGGCCGAACACCGGGGAGCTGTTTTTT. Translated: CASSLGVRLAGSRPNTGELFF.

Note on this clonotype: Possible read error: a much larger clone is one base away. The chain links TRBV27 to TRBJ2-2; D might be TRBD2 (5 bases). The CDR3 loop spans 13 amino acids. Germline V gene sequence: CDR1 MNHEY, CDR2 SMNVEV (reference sequence). CDR3 amino acids: CASRLWYTGELSF. DNA of the CDR3: TGTGCCAGTCGCCTGTGGTACACCGGGGAGCTGTCTTTT.

Concerning this clonotype itself: Given a much more abundant clone one base away, this may be a read error. The V and J genes are TRBV4-2 and TRBJ2-1, with 14 nucleotides matching TRBD2. The CDR3 has 16 residues. Germline CDR1 reads LGHNA; CDR2 reads YNFKEQ. The CDR3 reads CASSPRTSGGYNERFF. Here the CDR3 DNA reads TGTGCCAGCAGTCCCCGGACTAGCGGGGGGTACAATGAGCGGTTCTTC.

Concerning this clonotype itself: A clone one base away is much larger, so this may be a read error. This chain links TRBV6-2 or TRBV6-3 with TRBJ2-1; 9 bases align to TRBD2. Germline CDR1 MNHEY, CDR2 SVGEGT. The CDR3 extends over 15 amino acids. V shed 6 bases, J shed 6 bases, and the junction held 9 bases outside the gene matches. The CDR3 reads CASSGLSGRCNEQFF. Here the CDR3 DNA reads TGTGCCAGCAGCGGTTTGAGCGGGAGGTGCAATGAGCAGTTCTTC.

At least ten counts were recorded for this clonotype. The chain has TRBV29-1 and TRBJ2-2; D gene uncertain. The CDR3 loop spans 14 amino acids. The germline gives CDR1 SQVTM, CDR2 ANQGSEA. Trimming removed 3 bases from V and 1 base from J, with 9 bases in between. CDR3 loop: CSVEERVNTGELFF. As DNA, the CDR3 is TGCAGCGTTGAGGAAAGGGTGAACACCGGGGAGCTGTTTTTT.

The V and J genes are TRBV5-1 and TRBJ2-3; D perhaps matches TRBD1 (5 bases). V shed 1 base and J shed 5 bases, with 11 bases lying between them. The CDR3 has 14 amino acids. Germline V gene sequence: CDR1 SGHRS, CDR2 YFSETQ. CDR3 nucleotides: TGCGCCAGCAGCTTGTACCAGGGTCAAGATACGCAGTATTTT. It encodes CASSLYQGQDTQYF. Together with reference TRBV5-1 and TRBJ2-3, the CDR3 gives the full variable domain: KAGVTQTPRYLIKTRGQQVTLSCSPISGHRSVSWYQQTPGQGLQFLFEYFSETQRNKGNFPGRFSGRQFSNSRSEMNVSTLELGDSALYLCASSLYQGQDTQYFGPGTRLTVL.

The sample holds many counts of this clonotype. The chain links TRBV3-1 to TRBJ2-7; possibly TRBD2 for D (5 bases). There are 15 residues in the CDR3. V was trimmed by 1 base and J by 2 bases, leaving 12 bases between them. Germline V gene sequence: CDR1 LGHDT, CDR2 YNNKEL (reference sequence). CDR3 in DNA: TGTGCCAGCAGCCAAGGCAGAAGCGGCCCCTACGAGCAGTACTTC. Translated, it gives CASSQGRSGPYEQYF.

At least ten counts were recorded for this clonotype. The rearrangement uses TRBV2 and TRBJ1-6; D may be TRBD1 (5 bases). V was pared by 5 bases and J by 10 bases, with 21 bases between. The germline CDR1 and CDR2 sequences are SNHLY and FYNNEI. The CDR3 is 16 residues long. The CDR3 DNA reads as TGTGCCAGCAGTCCCCAGCAGGGACCCTTGGGATCACCCCTCCACTTT. Protein product: CASSPQQGPLGSPLHF.

This clonotype appeared a few times. The CDR3 nucleotides are TGCAGTGCTACGGGACAGGCGAAAACAGATACGCAGTATTTT. This sequence encodes CSATGQAKTDTQYF. J is TRBJ2-3 and V is TRBV20-1; 8 bases are a match to TRBD1. J gave up 3 bases and V 4 bases, and 6 bases lay outside the gene matches. CDR3 size: 14 residues. Germline CDR1 reads DFQATT; CDR2 reads SNEGSKA (reference sequence).

This clonotype has more than one count but fewer than ten. The rearrangement joins TRBV5-4 to TRBJ2-1, with a possible D match to TRBD2 (5 bases). V lost 0 bases to trimming and J lost 6 bases, with 13 bases between them. This CDR3 contains 15 residues. From germline, CDR1 is SGHNT and CDR2 YYREEE (reference sequence). The DNA for the CDR3 is TGTGCCAGCAGCTTGGACGGGATCCTCTTCAATGAGCAGTTCTTC. Protein: CASSLDGILFNEQFF.

A word on this clonotype: This may come from a read error, since a much larger clone is one base off. The chain employs TRBV18 and TRBJ2-5; D ambiguous. The germline gives CDR1 KGHSH, CDR2 LQKENI. The CDR3 runs 13 residues. CDR3 in amino acids: CASPPLVQETQYF. DNA of the CDR3: TGTGCCAGCCCACCACTTGTCCAAGAGACCCAGTACTTC.

In its sample, this clonotype was seen many times. The chain uses TRBV20-1 and TRBJ1-2; D gene uncertain. The germline CDR1 and CDR2 sequences are DFQATT and SNEGSKA (reference sequence). Trimming took off 2 bases at V and 2 bases at J, with 6 bases between the two ends. This CDR3 spans 12 amino acids. The DNA for the CDR3 is TGCAGTGCTAGACGGCAGAACTATGGCTACACCTTC. It translates to CSARRQNYGYTF.

This clonotype was counted at least ten times. Since a much larger clone is just one base distant, this may be a read error. The missing conserved phenylalanine or tryptophan at the end of this CDR3 makes a read error likely. This sequence joins TRBV2 and TRBJ2-1; 10 bases agree with TRBD2. V lost 6 bases to trimming and J lost 2 bases; unmatched junction nucleotides: 4. Germline-derived CDR1 and CDR2 are SNHLY and FYNNEI. The CDR3 consists of 15 residues. CDR3 protein: CASRPSGRAYNEQFL. CDR3 nucleotides: TGTGCCAGCAGACCCAGCGGGAGGGCCTACAATGAGCAGTTCCTC.

This clonotype was seen a handful of times. The chain links TRBV14 to TRBJ1-6; unclear D gene. Germline V gene data show CDR1 as SGHDN and CDR2 as FVKESK. Trimming pared 3 bases from V and 10 bases from J, leaving 10 bases between. The CDR3 totals 13 residues. CDR3 bases: TGTGCCAGCAGCCACGGAAGGGTATCACCCCTCCACTTT. Translating it yields CASSHGRVSPLHF.

The CDR3 region has the DNA TGTGCCAGCCATCCGATTGGGGGGGCGGGAAACACCATATATTTT. It is translated as CASHPIGGAGNTIYF. The chain uses TRBV6-2 or TRBV6-3 and TRBJ1-3; D might be TRBD1 (6 bases). This CDR3 has 15 residues. Between the trimmed V and J ends, which lost 8 bases and 4 bases, there was a span of 18 bases. In germline, CDR1 is MNHEY, CDR2 SVGEGT.

This clonotype was counted ten times or more. V is TRBV9 and J is TRBJ1-4; D not resolved. This CDR3 comprises 14 residues. V dropped 4 bases and J dropped 8 bases, with 15 bases sitting between them. CDR1 is SGDLS and CDR2 is YYNGEE in the germline V gene. This CDR3 is CASSLGPVEEKLFF. In nucleotides, the CDR3 is TGTGCCAGCAGCTTGGGCCCCGTCGAGGAAAAACTGTTTTTT.

The J gene is TRBJ2-5, the V gene TRBV6-1, with D unclear. Germline CDR1 is MNHNS and CDR2 is SASEGT. This CDR3 has 12 residues. V was pared by 5 bases and J by 5 bases, with 9 bases between. The DNA of the CDR3 is TGTGCCAGCAGTCGCCATAGGGAGACCCAGTACTTC. It translates to CASSRHRETQYF.

This clonotype has ten or more counts. The chain couples TRBV11-2 to TRBJ2-7, with 9 bases lining up with TRBD2. Germline assignment: CDR1 SGHAT and CDR2 FQNNGV. V lost 1 base and J lost 0; bases outside the gene matches: 4. This CDR3 comprises 16 residues. The DNA for the CDR3 is TGTGCCAGCAGCTTAGGGCTAGCGGGAAACTCCTACGAGCAGTACTTC. It yields the protein CASSLGLAGNSYEQYF.